This T cell receptor (beta chain) came from a study of blood T cell repertoires in COVID-19. Study summary: COVID-19 samples from acute and convalescent phases originated in the United States, Italy and Spain. Sample material is recorded as cDNA or gDNA derived from T cells, B-cell-depleted T cells, or PBMCs.

Authors' processing steps: Nucleated cell number was recorded as an estimate derived from reference gene primer amplification. The protocol was immunoSEQ multiplex PCR, while the TCRdb copy is restricted to in-frame clones and leaves out a portion. The V and J calls and clone size were taken over from that table, and D and trimming were inferred from the DNA. The repertoire has about 160,000 clones, around 74% of them found once; the top ten carry 3.5% to 4.5%. Sequencing was done on a sample of peripheral blood. The TCR comes from a woman aged 80 or over with acute or convalescent COVID-19.

This CDR3 reads CASSPAHGAGGYEQYF. CDR3 nucleotides: TGTGCCAGCAGCCCCGCCCATGGCGCGGGGGGCTACGAGCAGTACTTC. The V and J genes are TRBV3-1 (or the pseudogene TRBV3-2) and TRBJ2-7; 8 bases match TRBD2. Germline V CDR1 and CDR2: LGHDT, YNNKEL (reference sequence). V trimming: 4 bases; J trimming: 3 bases; junction bases outside the gene matches: 11. The CDR3 runs 16 residues.